These 17 T cell receptor beta chains originate from one sample sequenced in a study of T cell responses to AZD1222 COVID-19 vaccine. Assay: immunoSEQ multiplex PCR; the TCRdb copy retains only in-frame clones and omits some. The sample has 200,000 to 250,000 clones; about 95% are singletons. Sample: peripheral blood, taken 28 days after the second dose of the MenACWY control vaccine. These receptors were collected from an adult who received the MenACWY meningococcal vaccine as a control.

This chain connects TRBV5-1 to TRBJ2-1, with TRBD2 matching 11 bases. V was pared by 5 bases and J by 9 bases, with 7 bases of the junction left unmatched. CDR3 size: 14 residues. Germline CDR1 is SGHRS and CDR2 is YFSETQ. In DNA form, the CDR3 reads TGCGCCAGCAGACTAGCGGGAGAAGCCGCTGAGCAGTTCTTC. Residues: CASRLAGEAAEQFF.

The rearrangement joins TRBV6-2 or TRBV6-3 to TRBJ2-2, with D tentatively TRBD1 (5 bases). Trimming took off 5 bases at V and 3 bases at J, with 10 bases between the two ends. CDR1 MNHEY and CDR2 SVGEGT come from the germline V gene. This CDR3 has 14 residues. The CDR3 region has the DNA TGTGCCAGCAGTCCCAGCAGGGACACCGGGGAGCTGTTTTTT. It is translated as CASSPSRDTGELFF.

V gene TRBV6-5 combines with J gene TRBJ2-7, with D unclear. The CDR3 is 13 amino acids. The V and J ends lost 5 bases and 0 bases respectively, with 8 bases between them. The germline CDR1 and CDR2 sequences are MNHEY and SVGAGI. The CDR3 spells CASSPQNSYEQYF. In nucleotides, the CDR3 is TGTGCCAGCAGTCCCCAGAACTCCTACGAGCAGTACTTC.

The chain couples TRBV21-1 to TRBJ2-1. TRBV21-1 is annotated as a pseudogene. This CDR3 is 20 amino acids long. CDR3: CASSKEPSERVSLSYNEQFF. The CDR3 DNA reads as TGTGCCAGCAGCAAAGAGCCTTCGGAAAGGGTGAGTCTCTCCTACAATGAGCAGTTCTTC.

The chain uses TRBV6-4 and TRBJ1-2; the D gene is possibly TRBD1 (6 bases). Germline V lookup: CDR1 MRHNA, CDR2 SNTAGT. CDR3 size: 15 residues. V lost 9 bases, J lost 3 bases, and 20 bases lay in between. The CDR3 nucleotides are TGTGCCAGAGGCCACGAACGACAGGTTCACTATGGCTACACCTTC. Its protein is CARGHERQVHYGYTF.

The J gene is TRBJ1-4, the V gene TRBV2; 10 bases match TRBD1. Germline lookup yields CDR1 SNHLY and CDR2 FYNNEI. After removal of 5 bases from V and 4 bases from J, the junction contained 7 bases not matched to a gene. The CDR3 totals 16 residues. CDR3 loop: CASSPLGQGLNEKLFF. In DNA form, the CDR3 reads TGTGCCAGCAGTCCGCTGGGACAGGGGCTTAATGAAAAACTGTTTTTT.

This sequence joins TRBV25-1 and TRBJ1-1; possible D gene TRBD1, 5 bases. This CDR3 has 13 residues. Germline V gene data show CDR1 as MGHDK and CDR2 as SYGVNS. Trimming removed 9 bases at V and 4 bases at J, with 15 bases between. The CDR3 nucleotides read TGTGCCAGTCTACAGGACCGGAGCACTGAAGCTTTCTTT. Translating it yields CASLQDRSTEAFF.

The chain combines TRBV4-3 with TRBJ2-3; 7 nucleotides line up with TRBD1. CDR3 size: 16 residues. The trim removed 5 bases at V and 5 bases at J, leaving 13 bases unmatched. Germline V lookup: CDR1 LGHNA, CDR2 YSLEER. The CDR3 DNA follows: TGCGCCAGCAGCTCAAGCGGACAGGTTGGTCTAGATACGCAGTATTTT. This gives the protein CASSSSGQVGLDTQYF.

The chain carries TRBV28 and TRBJ2-5, with 7 nucleotides matching TRBD2. Trimming removed 7 bases from V and 5 bases from J; junction bases left unmatched: 10. This CDR3 is built from 14 residues. CDR1 is MDHEN, CDR2 SYDVKM, per germline. The CDR3 protein is CASTQAGSTETQYF. CDR3 coding DNA: TGTGCCAGCACCCAAGCGGGGTCAACGGAGACCCAGTACTTC. The variable domain in full, completed from reference TRBV28 and TRBJ2-5, reads DVKVTQSSRYLVKRTGEKVFLECVQDMDHENMFWYRQDPGLGLRLIYFSYDVKMKEKGDIPEGYSVSREKKERFSLILESASTNQTSMYLCASTQAGSTETQYFGPGTRLLVL.

The V call is TRBV6-4, the J call TRBJ2-7; D uncertain. Trimming pared 3 bases from V and 3 bases from J, leaving 9 bases between. Germline V gives CDR1 MRHNA, CDR2 SNTAGT. CDR3 size: 13 residues. The DNA for the CDR3 is TGTGCCAGCAGTGAAGCAGCAGGCTACGAGCAGTACTTC. Its protein product is CASSEAAGYEQYF.

The chain links TRBV6-5 to TRBJ1-2, with TRBD1 matching 9 bases. Looked up from germline, CDR1 is MNHEY and CDR2 is SVGAGI. J lost 4 bases, V lost 6 bases, and 9 bases had no gene match. The CDR3 runs 15 residues. The CDR3: CASRPTGGEGYGYTF. The CDR3 DNA sequence: TGTGCCAGCAGGCCCACAGGGGGCGAGGGCTATGGCTACACCTTC.

The DNA for the CDR3 is TGTGCCTGGAGTGCCCCACAGGGGCGATATAATTCACCCCTCCACTTT. The encoded protein is CAWSAPQGRYNSPLHF. The V call is TRBV30, the J call TRBJ1-6; 7 nucleotides match TRBD1. CDR3 length: 16 residues. Germline-derived CDR1 and CDR2 are GTSNPN and SVGIG (reference sequence). V shed 1 base and J 4 bases; nucleotides not matched to a gene: 7.

V gene TRBV7-2 combines with J gene TRBJ1-3; 7 bases agree with TRBD1. Germline CDR1 reads SGHTA; CDR2 reads FQGNSA. The CDR3 contains 16 residues. Germline trimming cut 5 bases from V and 2 bases from J; bases unmatched to any gene: 9. The CDR3 loop reads CASSLVTGAAGNTIYF. The CDR3 DNA reads as TGTGCCAGCAGCCTAGTTACAGGGGCAGCTGGAAACACCATATATTTT.

The chain employs TRBV6-1 and TRBJ1-2, with D uncertain. The CDR3 spans 15 residues. The V gene's germline CDR1 is MNHNS and CDR2 SASEGT. Trimming cost V 1 base and J 2 bases, with 11 bases left between them. The CDR3 DNA follows: TGTGCCAGCAGTGAAGAAGCAGCTACCAACTATGGCTACACCTTC. Translation: CASSEEAATNYGYTF.

This sequence joins TRBV6-6 and TRBJ1-3; 8 bases align to TRBD1. The CDR3 runs to 14 residues. J was trimmed by 0 bases and V by 10 bases; bases with no gene match: 5. Looked up from germline, CDR1 is MNHNY and CDR2 is SVGAGI (reference sequence). The CDR3 sequence is CATGQGSSGNTIYF. CDR3 nucleotides: TGTGCCACCGGACAGGGCAGCTCTGGAAACACCATATATTTT.

The rearrangement joins TRBV7-9 to TRBJ1-1; D is perhaps TRBD1 (5 bases). Trimming pared 0 bases from V and 3 bases from J, leaving 5 bases between. The CDR3 extends over 13 amino acids. Germline CDR1 SEHNR, CDR2 FQNEAQ (reference sequence). CDR3 sequence (DNA): TGTGCCAGCAGCTTAGCAGGGGACACTGAAGCTTTCTTT. This translates into CASSLAGDTEAFF.

This clone was seen once. CDR3: CASSVAWGAVGPGELFF. The CDR3 nucleotides are TGTGCCAGCAGCGTCGCTTGGGGGGCAGTTGGACCCGGGGAGCTGTTTTTT. The J gene is TRBJ2-2, the V gene TRBV9, with D possibly called TRBD1 or TRBD2 (6 bases each). CDR1 and CDR2 from the germline V gene are SGDLS and YYNGEE. V gave up 2 bases and J gave up 6 bases, with 20 bases separating them. This CDR3 has 17 amino acids.